Given below is one TCR beta chain in context. This specimen comes from a study of blood T cell repertoires in COVID-19. Whole-study context: Acute and convalescent COVID-19 samples came from the United States, Italy and Spain. T cells, B-cell-depleted T cells, or PBMCs supplied cDNA or gDNA.

As originally analysed: Quantification of nucleated cells was approximated via reference gene primer amplification. Libraries were prepared by immunoSEQ multiplex PCR; TCRdb keeps only in-frame clonotypes and omits some of them. V, J and clone size were drawn from that table, and D and trimming were deduced from the DNA. Among tens of thousands of clones listed, approximately 83% were seen once. Trimming shortened V by 0 bases and J by 2 bases, and 9 bases separated the two germline ends. Germline CDR1 MNHEY, CDR2 SVGAGI. This CDR3 is built from 15 residues. This sequence was found in an older woman with active COVID-19. The chain employs TRBV6-5 and TRBJ2-3; D is possibly TRBD2 (5 bases). Sequencing was performed on peripheral blood. The CDR3: CASSYSGAPTDTQYF. The CDR3, as DNA: TGTGCCAGCAGTTACTCGGGAGCCCCCACAGATACGCAGTATTTT.